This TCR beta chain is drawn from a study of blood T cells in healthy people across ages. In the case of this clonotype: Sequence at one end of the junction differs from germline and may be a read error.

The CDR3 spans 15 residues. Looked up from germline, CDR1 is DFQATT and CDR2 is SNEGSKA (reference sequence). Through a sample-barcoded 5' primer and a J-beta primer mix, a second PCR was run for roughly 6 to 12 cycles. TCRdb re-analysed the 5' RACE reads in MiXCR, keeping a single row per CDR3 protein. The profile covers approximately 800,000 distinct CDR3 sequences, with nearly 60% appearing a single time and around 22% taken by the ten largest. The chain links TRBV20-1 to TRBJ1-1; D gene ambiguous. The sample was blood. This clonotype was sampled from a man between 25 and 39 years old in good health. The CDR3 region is CSTRDRAAGAFEAFF. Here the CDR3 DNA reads TGCAGTACTAGAGATCGGGCGGCAGGCGCGTTTGAAGCTTTCTTT.